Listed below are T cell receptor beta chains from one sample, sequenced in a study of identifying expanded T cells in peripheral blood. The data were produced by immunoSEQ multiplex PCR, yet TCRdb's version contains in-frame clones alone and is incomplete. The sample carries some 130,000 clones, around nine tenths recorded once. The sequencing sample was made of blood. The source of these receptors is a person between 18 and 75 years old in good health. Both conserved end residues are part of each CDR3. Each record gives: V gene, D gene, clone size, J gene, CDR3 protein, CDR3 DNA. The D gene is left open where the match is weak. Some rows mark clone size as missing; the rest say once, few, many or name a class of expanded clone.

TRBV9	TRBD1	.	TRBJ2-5	CASSFRGTGTRGETQYF	TGTGCCAGCAGCTTCCGAGGGACAGGGACTCGAGGAGAGACCCAGTACTTC
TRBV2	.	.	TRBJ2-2	CASSDWALSTGELFF	TGTGCCAGCAGTGACTGGGCCTTAAGCACCGGGGAGCTGTTTTTT
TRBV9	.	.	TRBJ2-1	CASSGRLVAYNEQFF	TGTGCCAGCAGCGGGCGACTAGTCGCCTACAATGAGCAGTTCTTC
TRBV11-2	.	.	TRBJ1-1	CASSLIAHTEAFF	TGTGCCAGCAGCTTAATCGCCCACACTGAAGCTTTCTTT
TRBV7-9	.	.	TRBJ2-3	CASSLTLLPSTDTQYF	TGTGCCAGCAGCTTAACACTGCTACCTAGCACAGATACGCAGTATTTT
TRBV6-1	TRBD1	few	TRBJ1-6	CASRPVDRGSSPLHF	TGTGCCAGCAGGCCCGTGGACAGGGGCAGTTCACCCCTCCACTTT
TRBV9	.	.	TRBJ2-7	CASSLGGDRSYEQYF	TGTGCCAGCAGCCTAGGCGGGGACCGCTCCTACGAGCAGTACTTC
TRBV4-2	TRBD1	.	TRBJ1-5	CASSQEGGQGGNQPQHF	TGTGCCAGCAGCCAAGAAGGGGGCCAGGGAGGTAATCAGCCCCAGCATTTT
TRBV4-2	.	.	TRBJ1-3	CASSQSPASGNTIYF	TGTGCCAGCAGCCAATCTCCAGCCTCTGGAAACACCATATATTTT
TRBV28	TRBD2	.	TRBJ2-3	CASRLAGPDTQYF	TGTGCCAGCAGACTAGCGGGCCCAGATACGCAGTATTTT
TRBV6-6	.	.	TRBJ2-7	CASRQPPLYEQYF	TGTGCCAGCAGACAACCCCCCCTATACGAGCAGTACTTC